This is a list of T cell receptor beta chains from one sample in a study of cytomegalovirus exposure and HLA in healthy donors. Assay: immunoSEQ multiplex PCR; the TCRdb copy retains only in-frame clones and omits some. This sample's clone table lists around 65,000 clones. The source material was PBMCs. These receptors were collected from a boy aged 5-17 years in good health and CMV-seronegative. CDR3s include the opening cysteine and the closing phenylalanine or tryptophan.

V	J	CDR3
TRBV19	TRBJ2-7	CASTDARNLYEQYF
TRBV7-3	TRBJ1-2	CASSLTFGLKAVDYTF
TRBV4-2	TRBJ1-6	CASSQDGTGNSPLHF
TRBV10-3	TRBJ2-7	CAITQTTGGNEQYF
TRBV7-3	TRBJ2-7	CASSLSSTLSGEQYF
TRBV6-1	TRBJ2-7	CASSEWGQGSSYEQYF
TRBV6-1	TRBJ2-3	CASGDTGRTDTQYF
TRBV27	TRBJ2-7	CASSLNRDRDYEQYF
TRBV5-1	TRBJ2-1	CASQTPLAMELAGNYNEQFF
TRBV4-1	TRBJ2-3	CASSQNVVTDTQYF
TRBV9	TRBJ2-1	CASSVDPLAGVLNEQFF
TRBV6-6	TRBJ1-3	CASRQASGNTIYF
TRBV7-8	TRBJ2-7	CASSYQAGVYEQYF
TRBV5-1	TRBJ1-1	CASRTGKEKAFF
TRBV4-2	TRBJ2-2	CASSPRVQGAAGELFF
TRBV7-2	TRBJ2-6	CASSLGPTVFSGANVLTF
TRBV7-2	TRBJ2-2	CASSLGGNTGELFF
TRBV11-1	TRBJ2-7	CASSFETGGPYEQYF
TRBV5-1	.	CASSAPGLAVHEQYF
TRBV4-1	TRBJ2-1	CASSPGNEQFF
TRBV15	TRBJ1-4	CATSRVAGGWEKLFF
TRBV7-9	TRBJ1-3	CASSLGTGNTIYF
TRBV29-1	TRBJ1-2	CSVILREGYTF
TRBV7-3	TRBJ2-1	CASSSLVQAGLHANEQFF
TRBV19	TRBJ2-1	CASSMNRERDEQFF
TRBV30	TRBJ1-1	CASPGVGRKDFF
TRBV2	TRBJ2-2	CASSVKRETTGELFF
TRBV5-1	TRBJ1-2	CASSPVRAQGDGYTF
TRBV30	TRBJ2-7	CACSLAGYYEQYF
TRBV19	TRBJ2-7	CASSMTGALDYEQYF
TRBV28	TRBJ2-5	CASSETASGGPVETQYF
TRBV11-2	TRBJ2-7	CASSFDPLAGGGEQYF
TRBV9	TRBJ2-3	CASRGTSGEGSDTQYF
TRBV9	TRBJ2-3	CASSFLTSGSTDTQYF
TRBV5-4	TRBJ1-1	CASSSPGQGDTEAFF
TRBV7-9	TRBJ2-2	CASSHNTGELFF
TRBV29-1	TRBJ2-5	CSVPAPGDQETQYF
TRBV7-6	TRBJ1-5	CASSRQVDQPQHF
TRBV6-5	TRBJ2-3	CASTMGHRTDTQYF
TRBV25-1	TRBJ2-7	CASSDASGRNEQYF
TRBV25-1	TRBJ1-2	CASSDALGTGNGYTF
TRBV4-3	TRBJ2-1	CASSPTTPIAAKYNEQFF
TRBV5-6	TRBJ2-1	CASSLGGPDNEQFF
TRBV11-2	TRBJ1-5	CASSPGNQPQHF
TRBV5-6	TRBJ2-6	CASSHSSGANVLTF
TRBV5-1	TRBJ2-5	CASSRGTGGFQETQYF
TRBV27	TRBJ1-5	CASSSGTGHRPQHF
TRBV5-6	TRBJ1-1	CASTRGGAEAFF
TRBV6-1	TRBJ2-7	CASTLWTSREQYF
TRBV28	TRBJ1-5	CASSYRVLNQPQHF
TRBV30	TRBJ2-6	CAWDGQFGANVLTF
TRBV28	TRBJ1-5	CASSPTGTDNQPQHF
TRBV6-1	TRBJ2-1	CASSVNYNEQFF
TRBV15	TRBJ1-2	CATSRQSYGYTF
TRBV5-1	TRBJ1-4	CASSQDRGEEKLFF
TRBV29-1	TRBJ1-2	CSVVDSYGYTF
TRBV6-4	TRBJ2-2	CAGIGGGSGGELFF